The 17 T cell receptor beta chains presented below share a single source sample, sequenced in a study of OX40 agonist ivuxolimab in advanced cancers. Sequencing used immunoSEQ multiplex PCR; TCRdb keeps in-frame clones, though not all of them. This table holds 77,000 or so clones, about 92% found once. The source was CD4+ or CD8+ T cells sorted from blood, collected in a trial of the OX40 agonist ivuxolimab. Receptors originate from an adult with an advanced solid tumor such as melanoma, head and neck, liver or kidney cancer.

The chain combines TRBV5-6 with TRBJ2-7, with TRBD1 matching 8 bases. V lost 6 bases and J lost 2; bases outside the gene matches: 7. The germline V gene has CDR1 SGHDT and CDR2 YYEEEE. The CDR3 is 14 residues long. The CDR3 is CASNFGDRTYEQYF. The CDR3 nucleotides are TGTGCCAGCAACTTTGGGGACAGGACCTACGAGCAGTACTTC. The entire variable domain, with the rest obtained from reference TRBV5-6 and TRBJ2-7, is as follows: DAGVTQSPTHLIKTRGQQVTLRCSPKSGHDTVSWYQQALGQGPQFIFQYYEEEERQRGNFPDRFSGHQFPNYSSELNVNALLLGDSALYLCASNFGDRTYEQYFGPGTRLTVT.

CDR3 amino acids: CASSEAGEGETQYF. In DNA, the CDR3 is TGTGCCAGCAGTGAAGCCGGCGAGGGAGAGACCCAGTACTTC. This chain uses TRBV6-1 with TRBJ2-5, with D possibly matching TRBD2 (5 bases). Trimming pared 0 bases from V and 4 bases from J, leaving 9 bases between. CDR1 MNHNS and CDR2 SASEGT come from the germline V gene. The CDR3 loop spans 14 amino acids.

The rearrangement links TRBV28 to TRBJ1-2; no clear D gene. V dropped 5 bases and J dropped 0 bases, with 10 bases sitting between them. Germline CDR1 and CDR2: MDHEN and SYDVKM. The CDR3 runs 14 residues. DNA of the CDR3: TGTGCCAGCAGTCCCTACAGATCTAACTATGGCTACACCTTC. This codes for CASSPYRSNYGYTF.

V gene TRBV20-1 combines with J gene TRBJ2-1; no clear D gene. V lost 6 bases to trimming and J lost 8 bases, with 11 bases between them. Germline V lookup: CDR1 DFQATT, CDR2 SNEGSKA (reference sequence). This CDR3 is built from 11 residues. The CDR3 DNA follows: TGCAGTGCCAATACAAGGGATGAGCAGTTCTTC. As protein: CSANTRDEQFF.

The rearrangement joins TRBV18 to TRBJ1-4; 9 bases line up with TRBD1. CDR1 is KGHSH, CDR2 LQKENI, per germline. The CDR3 covers 15 residues. J lost 3 bases, V lost 3 bases, and 2 bases had no gene match. CDR3 in DNA: TGTGCCAGCTCACCCCGGACAGGGGCTAATGAAAAACTGTTTTTT. Protein sequence: CASSPRTGANEKLFF.

The chain links TRBV5-1 to TRBJ2-7; 10 bases align to TRBD2. There are 14 residues in the CDR3. Germline-derived CDR1 and CDR2 are SGHRS and YFSETQ. V lost 4 bases and J lost 4; bases outside the gene matches: 5. CDR3 sequence (DNA): TGCGCCAGCAGCGCTAGCGGGGGACAGTACGAGCAGTACTTC. The encoded protein is CASSASGGQYEQYF.

This sequence joins TRBV20-1 and TRBJ2-7; D unclear. Germline V lookup: CDR1 DFQATT, CDR2 SNEGSKA (reference sequence). The CDR3 extends over 10 amino acids. Between the trimmed V and J ends, which lost 4 bases and 4 bases, there was a span of 5 bases. The CDR3: CSANYYEQYF. The CDR3 DNA reads as TGCAGTGCTAATTATTACGAGCAGTACTTC.

DNA of the CDR3: TGTGCCAGCAGCCCAGCTAGCGGGAGTTTCTACGAGCAGTACTTC. It codes for CASSPASGSFYEQYF. The rearrangement uses TRBV7-6 and TRBJ2-7; the match to TRBD2 covers 10 bases. The CDR3 is 15 amino acids. Germline CDR1 and CDR2: SGHVS and FNYEAQ. Trimming cost V 5 bases and J 3 bases; bases outside gene matches: 7.

This clone was seen a single time. This chain joins TRBV6-6 and TRBJ2-5; TRBD2 might be the D (6 bases). The CDR3 length is 13 residues. V was clipped by 2 bases and J by 9 bases, with 13 bases between them. Germline CDR1 MNHNY, CDR2 SVGAGI (reference sequence). CDR3 region: CASSYDGSMAQYF. In DNA, the CDR3 is TGTGCCAGCAGTTACGACGGGAGTATGGCCCAGTACTTC.

The chain combines TRBV6-5 with TRBJ1-2; maybe TRBD1 (5 bases). V lost 5 bases, J lost 4 bases, and 14 bases lay in between. CDR1 and CDR2 (germline): MNHEY, SVGAGI. The CDR3 contains 14 residues. CDR3 protein: CASSPQGPSYGYTF. CDR3 DNA sequence: TGTGCCAGCAGTCCCCAGGGACCCTCCTATGGCTACACCTTC.

In DNA form, the CDR3 reads TGTGCCAGCAGTTTAAGTTCGCTGAACACTGAAGCTTTCTTT. It encodes CASSLSSLNTEAFF. The chain carries TRBV28 and TRBJ1-1; D is unresolved. Germline-derived CDR1 and CDR2 are MDHEN and SYDVKM. The CDR3 totals 14 residues. V was clipped by 2 bases and J by 0 bases, with 7 bases between them.

This rearrangement joins TRBV5-1 to TRBJ1-3, with D possibly being TRBD1 (5 bases). Germline values: CDR1 SGHRS, CDR2 YFSETQ. The CDR3 spans 17 residues. V lost 0 bases and J 1 base, leaving 14 bases between the germline ends. CDR3 residues: CASSLEPGRESGNTIYF. For the CDR3, the DNA is TGCGCCAGCAGCTTGGAGCCAGGGCGAGAGTCTGGAAACACCATATATTTT. Looking up the rest from reference TRBV5-1 and TRBJ1-3 gives the full variable domain: KAGVTQTPRYLIKTRGQQVTLSCSPISGHRSVSWYQQTPGQGLQFLFEYFSETQRNKGNFPGRFSGRQFSNSRSEMNVSTLELGDSALYLCASSLEPGRESGNTIYFGEGSWLTVV.

V usage is TRBV7-4 and J usage is TRBJ2-5; 9 nucleotides line up with TRBD1. The CDR3 covers 16 residues. Germline V gives CDR1 SGHVT, CDR2 SQSDAQ. After removal of 5 bases from V and 1 base from J, the junction contained 8 bases not matched to a gene. CDR3 in DNA: TGTGCCAGCAGCCCGAGACAGGGGGGAATCCAAGAGACCCAGTACTTC. The encoded protein is CASSPRQGGIQETQYF. Supplemented by reference TRBV7-4 and TRBJ2-5, the full variable domain reads GAGVSQSPRYKVAKRGRDVALRCDSISGHVTLYWYRQTLGQGSEVLTYSQSDAQRDKSGRPSGRFSAERPERSVSTLKIQRTEQGDSAVYLCASSPRQGGIQETQYFGPGTRLLVL.

This rearrangement joins TRBV4-1 to TRBJ2-7; D unclear. V lost 1 base and J lost 0, with 10 bases in between. This CDR3 has 15 amino acids. From germline, CDR1 is MGHRA and CDR2 YSYEKL. The CDR3 DNA is TGCGCCAGCAGCCAAGTATCATACAGCTCCTACGAGCAGTACTTC. Protein product: CASSQVSYSSYEQYF.

The V call is TRBV30, the J call TRBJ1-2; perhaps TRBD1 as D (6 bases). V was trimmed by 4 bases and J by 4 bases, leaving 13 bases between them. The length of the CDR3 is 13 residues. Germline loops: CDR1 GTSNPN, CDR2 SVGIG (reference sequence). DNA of the CDR3: TGTGCCTGGACCAGGGACAACTTCTATGGCTACACCTTC. Translation: CAWTRDNFYGYTF.

The chain combines TRBV28 with TRBJ1-2, with a tentative D call TRBD1 (5 bases). The CDR3 is 16 amino acids. Germline loops: CDR1 MDHEN, CDR2 SYDVKM. V shed 2 bases and J shed 4 bases, with 17 bases lying between them. DNA for the CDR3: TGTGCCAGCAGTTTAGATGTAGGGGTTGGGAGCTATGGCTACACCTTC. This translates into CASSLDVGVGSYGYTF.

The chain uses TRBV2 and TRBJ2-3; no definite D call. The CDR3 is made up of 13 amino acids. Germline V lookup: CDR1 SNHLY, CDR2 FYNNEI. V was cut by 6 bases and J by 0 bases, with 7 bases left in between. This CDR3 reads CASREWSTDTQYF. CDR3 bases: TGTGCCAGCAGGGAGTGGAGCACAGATACGCAGTATTTT.